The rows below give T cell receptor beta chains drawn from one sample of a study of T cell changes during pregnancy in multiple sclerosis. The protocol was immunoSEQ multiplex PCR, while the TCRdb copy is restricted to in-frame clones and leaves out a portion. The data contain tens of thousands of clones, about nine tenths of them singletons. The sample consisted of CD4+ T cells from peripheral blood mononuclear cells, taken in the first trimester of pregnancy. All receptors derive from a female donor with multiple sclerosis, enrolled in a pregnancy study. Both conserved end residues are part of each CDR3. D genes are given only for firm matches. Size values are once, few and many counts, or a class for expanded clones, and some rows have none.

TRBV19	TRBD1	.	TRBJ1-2	TGTGCCAGTCGGGACAGTTTCTATGGCTACACCTTC	CASRDSFYGYTF
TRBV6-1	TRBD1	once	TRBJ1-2	TGTGCCAGCAGTGAAGCGATCGGAACAGGGGCCTATGGCTACACCTTC	CASSEAIGTGAYGYTF
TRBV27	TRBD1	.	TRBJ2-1	TGTGCCAGCAGTTCCACAGGGGTCAGGCGCAATGAGCAGTTCTTC	CASSSTGVRRNEQFF
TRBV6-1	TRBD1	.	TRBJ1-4	TGTGCCAGCAGTGTACAGTCTGTCAGACAGGGTCTAAATGAAAAACTGTTTTTT	CASSVQSVRQGLNEKLFF
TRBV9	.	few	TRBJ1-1	TGTGCCAGCAGTCCAGACATGAACACTGAAGCTTTCTTT	CASSPDMNTEAFF
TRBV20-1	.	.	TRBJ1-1	TGCAGTGCCCACTACACTGAAGCTTTCTTT	CSAHYTEAFF
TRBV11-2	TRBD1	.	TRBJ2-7	TGTGCCAGCAGCTTCCCGGACAGGCACTACGAGCAGTACTTC	CASSFPDRHYEQYF
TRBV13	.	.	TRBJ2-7	TGTGCCAGCAGCCCTAGATCGAGGGTAAGGTCCGAGCAGTACTTC	CASSPRSRVRSEQYF
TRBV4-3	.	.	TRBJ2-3	TGCGCCAGCAGCCAATCGGGACAAGTTAGACCCACAGATACGCAGTATTTT	CASSQSGQVRPTDTQYF
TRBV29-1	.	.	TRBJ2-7	TGCAGCGTTGTAGGGTCAGGGATGAACGAGCAGTACTTC	CSVVGSGMNEQYF
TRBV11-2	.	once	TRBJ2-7	TGTGCCAGCAGCTTAGATGTAGGTGGACTATACTACGAGCAGTACTTC	CASSLDVGGLYYEQYF
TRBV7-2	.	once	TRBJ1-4	TGTGCCAGCAGGCGTGCAGCGAATGAAAAACTGTTTTTT	CASRRAANEKLFF
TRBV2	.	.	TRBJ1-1	TGTGCCAGCAGCGTCAGGGGCGCTGAAGCTTTCTTT	CASSVRGAEAFF
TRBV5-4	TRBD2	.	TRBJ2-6	TGTGCCAGCAGCTTTCGGCGGGGGGGCTTTAGTGGGGCCAACGTCCTGACTTTC	CASSFRRGGFSGANVLTF
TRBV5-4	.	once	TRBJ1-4	TGTGCCAGCACGGGTCAGCGCAATGAAAAACTGTTTTTT	CASTGQRNEKLFF
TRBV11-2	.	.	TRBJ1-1	TGTGCCAGCAGGGGTGGGGCCCCCAGAGCTTTCTTT	CASRGGAPRAFF
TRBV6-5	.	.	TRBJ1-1	TGTGCCAGCAGACCCCGGGGGAGGGGGACTGAAGCTTTCTTT	CASRPRGRGTEAFF